Presented here are 18 T cell receptor beta chains from one specimen sequenced in a study of cytotoxic CD8 clonotypes in ibrutinib-treated CLL. Assay: immunoSEQ multiplex PCR; the TCRdb copy retains only in-frame clones and omits some. The sample comprises about 300,000 clones, 67% of which are singletons, and around 6.5% rests with the top ten. Source: PBMCs, taken after 36 months of ibrutinib treatment. The receptor set was obtained from a human donor with chronic lymphocytic leukemia.

The CDR3 DNA sequence: TGCGCCAGCAGCTTGTCGGGACAGGGGTTAAACATTCAGTACTTC. It encodes CASSLSGQGLNIQYF. This sequence joins TRBV5-1 and TRBJ2-4, with 10 nucleotides matching TRBD1. J gave up 6 bases and V 1 base, and 4 bases lay outside the gene matches. Germline-derived CDR1 and CDR2 are SGHRS and YFSETQ. The length of the CDR3 is 15 residues.

The chain couples TRBV27 to TRBJ2-5; 9 bases agree with TRBD2. Judging by the DNA end, TRBJ2-7 fits better; the J call may be wrong. Germline V CDR1 and CDR2: MNHEY, SMNVEV (reference sequence). The CDR3 is 14 residues long. DNA for the CDR3: TGTGCCAGCAGGGAAGCGGGAGGAGGCTACGAGCAGTACTTC. This gives the protein CASREAGGGYEQYF.

The V call is TRBV7-9, the J call TRBJ2-7; D possibly corresponds to TRBD1 (6 bases). The CDR3 sequence is 17 residues long. V was shortened by 5 bases and J by 2 bases, with 22 bases between the two germline ends. The germline CDR1 and CDR2 sequences are SEHNR and FQNEAQ (reference sequence). The CDR3 loop is CASSDTGTHHSPYEQYF. The CDR3 coding sequence is TGTGCCAGCAGCGACACCGGGACACACCATAGCCCCTACGAGCAGTACTTC.

The V and J genes are TRBV9 and TRBJ2-7, with 9 bases aligning to TRBD2. Per germline, CDR1 SGDLS and CDR2 YYNGEE. Trimming at V came to 4 bases and at J to 4 bases, leaving 3 bases not matched to a gene. The CDR3 is 13 residues long. CDR3 nucleotides: TGTGCCAGCAGCACTAGCGGGTCGTACGAGCAGTACTTC. Translating it yields CASSTSGSYEQYF.

The chain joins TRBV4-1 to TRBJ1-1; D gene unclear. The CDR3 contains 15 residues. Germline CDR1 MGHRA, CDR2 YSYEKL. Trimming pared 0 bases from V and 5 bases from J, leaving 13 bases between. The CDR3 loop reads CASSQEARMETEAFF. In nucleotides, the CDR3 is TGCGCCAGCAGCCAAGAGGCCAGAATGGAAACTGAAGCTTTCTTT.

The V call is TRBV5-1, the J call TRBJ2-5; TRBD1 agrees at 7 bases. V shed 0 bases and J 4 bases; nucleotides not matched to a gene: 3. This CDR3 contains 14 residues. Germline V gene lookup returns CDR1 SGHRS and CDR2 YFSETQ. The CDR3 is CASSLVGQPETQYF. The CDR3 DNA reads TGCGCCAGCAGCTTGGTGGGACAGCCAGAGACCCAGTACTTC.

This clone was counted a single time. This sequence joins TRBV4-1 and TRBJ1-2; 7 positions agree with TRBD1. V dropped 4 bases and J dropped 2; count of bases not matched to a gene: 10. The V gene's germline CDR1 is MGHRA and CDR2 YSYEKL. The CDR3 is 16 residues long. The CDR3 nucleotides are TGCGCCAGCAGCCGGACTGCCACAGGGGCCAACTATGGCTACACCTTC. Residues: CASSRTATGANYGYTF.

A few counts support this clone. The chain uses TRBV9 and TRBJ2-1, with a possible D match to TRBD2 (7 bases). CDR3 length: 18 residues. Trimming removed 2 bases at V and 6 bases at J, with 24 bases between. The germline gives CDR1 SGDLS, CDR2 YYNGEE. CDR3 region: CASSVHGGASFPTNEQFF. In DNA, the CDR3 is TGTGCCAGCAGCGTTCATGGGGGGGCCTCTTTTCCAACCAATGAGCAGTTCTTC.

This chain joins TRBV9 and TRBJ2-1, with D perhaps TRBD1 (6 bases). This CDR3 is built from 17 residues. V lost 4 bases, J lost 1 base, and 18 bases lay in between. The V gene's germline CDR1 is SGDLS and CDR2 YYNGEE. The CDR3 reads CASSPRGPGQSYNEQFF. CDR3 nucleotides: TGTGCCAGCAGCCCCCGAGGGCCCGGACAGTCCTACAATGAGCAGTTCTTC.

The chain is built from TRBV18 and TRBJ2-6; 8 nucleotides align to TRBD1. V trimming: 2 bases; J trimming: 7 bases; junction bases outside the gene matches: 1. The CDR3 consists of 14 residues. Germline-derived CDR1 and CDR2 are KGHSH and LQKENI. The CDR3 coding sequence is TGTGCCAGCTCACCAGACAGGGGAGCCAACGTCCTGACTTTC. Amino acids: CASSPDRGANVLTF.

This chain uses TRBV18 with TRBJ1-1; D is perhaps TRBD1 (5 bases). Trimming took 5 bases from V and 0 from J, leaving 10 bases between them. This CDR3 region has 14 residues. CDR1 and CDR2 (germline): KGHSH, LQKENI. The CDR3 DNA reads TGTGCCAGCTCAAGAGACAGCTTGAACACTGAAGCTTTCTTT. Encoded protein: CASSRDSLNTEAFF.

This clone is a singleton in its sample. The V and J genes are TRBV15 and TRBJ2-7, with TRBD2 as a possible D gene (5 bases). The length of the CDR3 is 14 residues. Per the germline V gene, CDR1 is LNHNV and CDR2 is YYDKDF (reference sequence). Trimming took off 1 base at V and 0 bases at J, with 7 bases between the two ends. In DNA, the CDR3 is TGTGCCACCAGCAGAGGTGGGAGCTCCTACGAGCAGTACTTC. Translation: CATSRGGSSYEQYF. Based on the CDR3 plus reference TRBV15 and TRBJ2-7, the full variable domain is DAMVIQNPRYQVTQFGKPVTLSCSQTLNHNVMYWYQQKSSQAPKLLFHYYDKDFNNEADTPDNFQSRRPNTSFCFLDIRSPGLGDTAMYLCATSRGGSSYEQYFGPGTRLTVT.

About this clone: At one end the junction does not follow the germline gene, possibly because of a read error. The chain joins TRBV19 to TRBJ1-5, with D perhaps TRBD1 (5 bases). Germline V gene sequence: CDR1 LNHDA, CDR2 SQIVND (reference sequence). The CDR3 has 14 amino acids. CDR3 nucleotides: TGTGCCAGTAGTATGGGACGTGTCAATCATCCCCAGCATTTT. It translates to CASSMGRVNHPQHF.

There are a few counts of this clone. The CDR3 DNA reads TGTGCCAGCTCACCAAGGTACCAGAACACCGGGGAGCTGTTTTTT. This codes for CASSPRYQNTGELFF. The rearrangement uses TRBV18 and TRBJ2-2; D gene ambiguous. The germline CDR1 and CDR2 sequences are KGHSH and LQKENI. V shed 2 bases and J shed 1 base, with 8 bases lying between them. The CDR3 has 15 amino acids.

This chain connects TRBV4-1 to TRBJ1-5, with a tentative D call TRBD1 (6 bases). This CDR3 has 13 amino acids. With 0 bases removed from V and 16 bases from J, the gap between germline ends came to 16 bases. In germline, CDR1 is MGHRA, CDR2 YSYEKL. As DNA, the CDR3 is TGCGCCAGCAGCCAAGATCCAGGGACAACGAAACATTTT. Protein product: CASSQDPGTTKHF.

The V gene is TRBV11-2, the J gene TRBJ2-2; D not certain. Germline CDR1 SGHAT, CDR2 FQNNGV. This CDR3 has 14 amino acids. The germline V and J ends were trimmed by 3 bases and 0 bases, with 5 bases remaining between them. CDR3 protein: CASSFRPNTGELFF. The CDR3 nucleotides are TGTGCCAGCAGCTTTAGACCGAACACCGGGGAGCTGTTTTTT. The full variable domain, in which reference TRBV11-2 and TRBJ2-2 provide the parts outside the CDR3, is EAGVAQSPRYKIIEKRQSVAFWCNPISGHATLYWYQQILGQGPKLLIQFQNNGVVDDSQLPKDRFSAERLKGVDSTLKIQPAKLEDSAVYLCASSFRPNTGELFFGEGSRLTVL.

The sample holds a few counts of this clone. The chain carries TRBV11-2 and TRBJ2-4; 8 positions match TRBD2. This CDR3 region has 16 residues. CDR1 SGHAT and CDR2 FQNNGV come from the germline V gene. With V trimmed by 5 bases and J by 3 bases, 9 bases remained unmatched. The CDR3 DNA sequence: TGTGCCAGCAGCCCGATAGCGGGAACGGTCAAAAACATTCAGTACTTC. Its protein product is CASSPIAGTVKNIQYF.

This chain links TRBV27 with TRBJ2-7; D might be TRBD1 or TRBD2, each matching 5 bases. V gave up 2 bases and J gave up 4 bases, with 18 bases separating them. Germline CDR1 and CDR2: MNHEY and SMNVEV (reference sequence). The CDR3 is 16 amino acids. The CDR3 loop reads CASSLVGPQSGYEQYF. The CDR3 region has the DNA TGTGCCAGCAGTTTAGTGGGACCCCAGTCAGGGTACGAGCAGTACTTC.